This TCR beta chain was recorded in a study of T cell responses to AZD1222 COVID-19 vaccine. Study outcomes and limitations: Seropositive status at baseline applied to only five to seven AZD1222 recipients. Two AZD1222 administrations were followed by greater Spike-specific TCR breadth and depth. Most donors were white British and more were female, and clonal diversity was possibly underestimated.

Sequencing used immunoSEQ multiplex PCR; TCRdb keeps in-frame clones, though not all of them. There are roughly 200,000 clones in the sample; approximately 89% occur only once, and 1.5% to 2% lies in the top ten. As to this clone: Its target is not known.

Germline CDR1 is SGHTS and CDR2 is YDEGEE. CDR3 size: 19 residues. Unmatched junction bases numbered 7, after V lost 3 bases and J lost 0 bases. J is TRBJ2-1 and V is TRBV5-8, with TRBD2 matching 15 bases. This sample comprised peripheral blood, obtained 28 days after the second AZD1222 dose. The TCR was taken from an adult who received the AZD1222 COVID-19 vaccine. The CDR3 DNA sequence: TGTGCCAGCAGCTCGGGACTAGCGGGGGGACCTTCCTCCTACAATGAGCAGTTCTTC. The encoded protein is CASSSGLAGGPSSYNEQFF. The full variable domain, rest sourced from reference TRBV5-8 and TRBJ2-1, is EAGVTQSPTHLIKTRGQQATLRCSPISGHTSVYWYQQALGLGLQFLLWYDEGEERNRGNFPPRFSGRQFPNYSSELNVNALELEDSALYLCASSSGLAGGPSSYNEQFFGPGTRLTVL.